One and the same sample provided the 24 T cell receptor beta chains below, sequenced in a study of blood T cell repertoires in COVID-19. TCRdb's copy holds only in-frame clones and misses some; the assay was immunoSEQ multiplex PCR. The table lists fewer than 200,000 clones, around 76% of them singletons. Material: peripheral blood. The receptors shown here come from a woman aged 65 to 85 with acute or convalescent COVID-19.

The chain links TRBV28 to TRBJ2-5; TRBD1 matches at 7 bases. The germline V gene encodes CDR1 MDHEN and CDR2 SYDVKM. This CDR3 has 14 residues. The trim removed 9 bases at V and 7 bases at J, leaving 14 bases unmatched. CDR3 in DNA: TGTGCCAGTCGACCCAACACAGGGGCCGGGACCCAGTACTTC. This translates into CASRPNTGAGTQYF.

V is TRBV5-4 and J is TRBJ2-7; D might be TRBD2 (6 bases). CDR1 and CDR2 from the germline V gene are SGHNT and YYREEE (reference sequence). V was trimmed by 1 base and J by 2 bases, leaving 16 bases between them. The CDR3 loop spans 16 amino acids. The CDR3 region is CASSLSGGRPPYEQYF. The CDR3 coding sequence is TGTGCCAGCAGCTTGAGTGGTGGGAGGCCACCCTACGAGCAGTACTTC.

This clone was seen a few times. The gene calls are TRBV7-2 and TRBJ2-1, with D perhaps matching TRBD2 (6 bases). Per the germline V gene, CDR1 is SGHTA and CDR2 is FQGNSA. This CDR3 region has 14 residues. Trimming cost V 5 bases and J 7 bases, with 15 bases left between them. The CDR3 loop is CASSPGGAANEQFF. CDR3 in DNA: TGTGCCAGCAGCCCCGGCGGGGCCGCTAATGAGCAGTTCTTC. The whole variable domain, filled in from reference TRBV7-2 and TRBJ2-1, reads GAGVSQSPSNKVTEKGKDVELRCDPISGHTALYWYRQSLGQGLEFLIYFQGNSAPDKSGLPSDRFSAERTGGSVSTLTIQRTQQEDSAVYLCASSPGGAANEQFFGPGTRLTVL.

The chain has TRBV5-4 and TRBJ2-3; 10 nucleotides line up with TRBD2. CDR3 length equals 19 residues. The V and J ends lost 0 bases and 0 bases, in that order; junction bases with no gene match: 10. CDR1 is SGHNT and CDR2 is YYREEE in the germline V gene (reference sequence). The CDR3 region is CASSLGTSGGAYSTDTQYF. CDR3 DNA sequence: TGTGCCAGCAGCTTGGGGACTAGCGGCGGCGCTTATAGCACAGATACGCAGTATTTT.

CDR3 region: CASGSITVTEAFF. CDR3 coding DNA: TGTGCCAGCGGGAGTATCACTGTCACTGAAGCTTTCTTT. The chain uses TRBV5-8 and TRBJ1-1; D uncertain. CDR3 length: 13 residues. Germline CDR1 is SGHTS and CDR2 is YDEGEE. The V gene lost 7 bases and the J gene lost 4 bases, with 14 bases spanning the gap.

The genes are TRBV6-5 and TRBJ1-6; TRBD1 matches at 7 bases. CDR1 and CDR2 from the germline V gene are MNHEY and SVGAGI. The CDR3 covers 13 residues. V gave up 9 bases and J gave up 6 bases; unmatched junction bases: 5. The CDR3 spells CASQGDVNSPLHF. The CDR3 bases are TGTGCCAGTCAGGGGGATGTTAATTCACCCCTCCACTTT.

V and J are TRBV10-3 and TRBJ2-5, with D possibly TRBD2 on 5 matching bases. V lost 8 bases, J lost 1 base, and 11 bases lay in between. The V gene's germline CDR1 is ENHRY and CDR2 SYGVKD. The CDR3 length is 13 residues. Here the CDR3 reads CAIASRIQETQYF. In nucleotides, the CDR3 is TGTGCCATCGCTAGCCGGATCCAAGAGACCCAGTACTTC.

The J gene is TRBJ1-5, the V gene TRBV7-2, with a weak D call TRBD1 (5 bases). The CDR3 runs 16 residues. V was trimmed by 1 base and J by 1 base, leaving 11 bases between them. CDR1 and CDR2 (germline): SGHTA, FQGNSA. In DNA form, the CDR3 reads TGTGCCAGCAGCTTAGGTTCAGGGAAGAGCAATCAGCCCCAGCATTTT. Its translation is CASSLGSGKSNQPQHF.

The rearrangement uses TRBV7-8 and TRBJ1-4; TRBD1 matches at 9 bases. The junction had 8 bases not matched to a gene; V was cut back by 5 bases and J by 7 bases. Germline lookup yields CDR1 SGHVS and CDR2 FQNEAQ. The length of the CDR3 is 15 residues. The CDR3 reads CASSTQGAYGEKLFF. CDR3 sequence (DNA): TGTGCCAGCAGCACACAGGGGGCCTACGGTGAAAAACTGTTTTTT.

The gene calls are TRBV18 and TRBJ2-1, with 8 bases aligning to TRBD2. The CDR3 runs to 15 residues. Germline V lookup: CDR1 KGHSH, CDR2 LQKENI. J gave up 3 bases and V 3 bases, and 4 bases lay outside the gene matches. The CDR3 DNA reads as TGTGCCAGCTCACCGCGGGGGGATTTCTACAATGAGCAGTTCTTC. Translating gives CASSPRGDFYNEQFF.

The table lists this clone with a few counts. The CDR3 loop reads CASSPPPDRAAETQYF. CDR3 bases: TGTGCCAGCAGCCCCCCCCCGGACAGGGCGGCAGAGACCCAGTACTTC. V gene TRBV28 combines with J gene TRBJ2-5; TRBD1 agrees at 8 bases. Trimming took 6 bases from V and 4 from J; bases not matched to a gene: 13. The germline V gene encodes CDR1 MDHEN and CDR2 SYDVKM. CDR3 length: 16 amino acids.

The chain employs TRBV30 and TRBJ1-6, with a tentative D call TRBD1 (5 bases). The CDR3 length is 12 residues. V shed 0 bases and J shed 11 bases, with 8 bases lying between them. CDR1 and CDR2 from the germline V gene are GTSNPN and SVGIG (reference sequence). The CDR3 DNA sequence: TGTGCCTGGAGTGTGCCAGGGACACCCCTCCACTTT. It yields the protein CAWSVPGTPLHF.

A few counts support this clone. The V call is TRBV5-1, the J call TRBJ2-3, with 14 bases fitting TRBD2. Trimming removed 0 bases from V and 4 bases from J; junction bases left unmatched: 1. The CDR3 consists of 16 residues. Per germline, CDR1 SGHRS and CDR2 YFSETQ. CDR3 region: CASSLGTSGGSDTQYF. The CDR3 DNA is TGCGCCAGCAGCTTGGGGACTAGCGGGGGGTCAGATACGCAGTATTTT.

The rearrangement joins TRBV14 to TRBJ1-3, with D possibly matching TRBD1 (5 bases). The V gene lost 3 bases and the J gene lost 0 bases, with 15 bases spanning the gap. Germline assignment: CDR1 SGHDN and CDR2 FVKESK. This CDR3 spans 17 amino acids. The CDR3 spells CASSQHRQTTSGNTIYF. For the CDR3, the DNA is TGTGCCAGCAGCCAGCACAGACAGACCACCTCTGGAAACACCATATATTTT.

This chain connects TRBV7-2 to TRBJ1-6, with D possibly matching TRBD1 (5 bases). The CDR3 covers 15 residues. CDR1 and CDR2 from the germline V gene are SGHTA and FQGNSA. Trimming shortened V by 1 base and J by 9 bases, and 13 bases separated the two germline ends. The CDR3 DNA is TGTGCCAGCAGCTTAGAGGCAGGGTCGGGTTCACCCCTCCACTTT. Its translation: CASSLEAGSGSPLHF.

The chain combines TRBV25-1 with TRBJ2-4; 7 nucleotides match TRBD1. The CDR3 loop spans 16 amino acids. The V segment lost 2 bases and the J segment 3 bases; nucleotides outside the gene matches: 7. CDR1 MGHDK and CDR2 SYGVNS come from the germline V gene. The CDR3: CASSEDQGQNKNIQYF. CDR3 in DNA: TGTGCCAGCAGTGAAGACCAGGGACAGAACAAAAACATTCAGTACTTC.

The CDR3 reads CASTSGHSNTEAFF. The CDR3 nucleotides are TGTGCCAGCACCTCGGGACACTCGAACACTGAAGCTTTCTTT. V is TRBV3-1 (or the pseudogene TRBV3-2) and J is TRBJ1-1, with D perhaps matching TRBD1 (6 bases). This CDR3 contains 14 residues. Germline V gene lookup returns CDR1 LGHDT and CDR2 YNNKEL (reference sequence). Trimming cost V 7 bases and J 1 base, with 13 bases left between them.

V usage is TRBV18 and J usage is TRBJ1-1, with a weak D call TRBD1 (5 bases). This CDR3 is 15 amino acids long. Germline values: CDR1 KGHSH, CDR2 LQKENI. V lost 5 bases to trimming and J lost 12 bases, with 25 bases between them. The CDR3: CASSASSGFQGTTFF. The CDR3 coding sequence is TGTGCCAGCTCAGCCTCCTCCGGGTTCCAGGGAACAACTTTCTTT.

This chain joins TRBV2 and TRBJ2-4; 9 nucleotides agree with TRBD1. The CDR3 runs 17 residues. Germline V gene lookup returns CDR1 SNHLY and CDR2 FYNNEI. V lost 2 bases and J lost 7; bases outside the gene matches: 12. The CDR3 region has the DNA TGTGCCAGCAGTGAAAGCCCGGGGACAGGGAGGGCGAACATTCAGTACTTC. Encoded protein: CASSESPGTGRANIQYF.

This clone has more than one count but fewer than ten. This chain uses TRBV6-5 with TRBJ2-7; tentatively, D is TRBD1 (6 bases). V was trimmed by 7 bases and J by 6 bases, leaving 19 bases between them. The germline CDR1 and CDR2 sequences are MNHEY and SVGAGI. The CDR3 is 14 amino acids. CDR3 protein: CASNRDISQGEQYF. The CDR3, as DNA: TGTGCCAGCAACCGGGACATCTCCCAGGGCGAGCAGTACTTC.

V and J are TRBV28 and TRBJ1-4; D unclear. Germline V gene sequence: CDR1 MDHEN, CDR2 SYDVKM. This CDR3 is 14 amino acids long. V was pared by 3 bases and J by 7 bases, with 12 bases between. The CDR3 is CASSLGGQSEKLFF. DNA for the CDR3: TGTGCCAGCAGTTTGGGAGGGCAGAGTGAAAAACTGTTTTTT.

V is TRBV11-2 and J is TRBJ2-7; 8 positions agree with TRBD2. Per germline, CDR1 SGHAT and CDR2 FQNNGV. Trimming removed 1 base from V and 4 bases from J; junction bases left unmatched: 6. The CDR3 has 15 amino acids. CDR3 DNA sequence: TGTGCCAGCAGCTTAGTACTAGCGGCAGCTTACGAGCAGTACTTC. Encoded protein: CASSLVLAAAYEQYF.

The V and J genes are TRBV4-2 and TRBJ1-6, with TRBD1 matching 9 bases. V lost 0 bases and J lost 7; bases outside the gene matches: 7. This CDR3 has 17 amino acids. CDR1 LGHNA and CDR2 YNFKEQ come from the germline V gene. The CDR3 sequence is CASSQDGRGTGNSPLHF. CDR3 bases: TGTGCCAGCAGCCAAGATGGACGAGGGACAGGGAATTCACCCCTCCACTTT.

The chain uses TRBV10-3 and TRBJ2-5; D remains ambiguous. In germline, CDR1 is ENHRY, CDR2 SYGVKD. Trimming removed 10 bases at V and 2 bases at J, with 14 bases between. The CDR3 runs 13 residues. This CDR3 is CATHQSEQETQYF. The DNA for the CDR3 is TGTGCCACCCATCAGTCGGAGCAAGAGACCCAGTACTTC.